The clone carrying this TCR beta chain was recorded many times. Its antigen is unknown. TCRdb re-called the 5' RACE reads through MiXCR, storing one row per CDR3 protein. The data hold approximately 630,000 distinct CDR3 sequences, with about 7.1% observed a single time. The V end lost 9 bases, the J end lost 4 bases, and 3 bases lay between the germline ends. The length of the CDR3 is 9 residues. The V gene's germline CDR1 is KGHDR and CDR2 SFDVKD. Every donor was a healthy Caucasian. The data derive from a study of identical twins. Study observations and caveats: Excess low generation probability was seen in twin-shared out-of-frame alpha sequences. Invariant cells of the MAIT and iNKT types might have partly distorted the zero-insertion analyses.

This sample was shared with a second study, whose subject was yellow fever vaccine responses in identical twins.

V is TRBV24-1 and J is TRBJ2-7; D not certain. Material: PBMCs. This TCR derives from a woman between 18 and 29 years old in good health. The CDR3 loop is CATLYEQYV. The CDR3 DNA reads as TGTGCCACCCTTTACGAGCAGTACGTC.